This entry concerns a single T cell receptor (beta chain). As yet, its antigen is unknown. Per the germline V gene, CDR1 is ENHRY and CDR2 is SYGVKD. V lost 0 bases, J lost 2 bases, and 7 bases lay in between. The CDR3 runs 14 residues. TCRdb redid the calling of the 5' RACE reads with MiXCR, one entry per CDR3 protein. This table has 650,000 to 800,000 distinct CDR3 sequences, 15% to 20% appearing once. These data originate in a study of CD8 T cells in ankylosing spondylitis. Whole-study results and caveats: Fewer than ten highly homologous variants made up a TCR beta motif that seemed to typify ankylosing spondylitis blood.

The sequence was collected from a male donor with ankylosing spondylitis. The chain links TRBV10-3 to TRBJ2-5; D is undetermined. The specimen sequenced was blood, either unsorted or a sorted T cell fraction (not recorded which). CDR3 sequence: CAISESAAQETQYF. DNA for the CDR3: TGTGCCATCAGTGAGTCAGCAGCACAAGAGACCCAGTACTTC.